This T cell receptor (beta chain) was identified during a study of blood T cell repertoires in COVID-19. Across the whole study: Collection of acute and convalescent COVID-19 samples took place in the United States, Italy and Spain. Sample material is recorded as cDNA or gDNA derived from T cells, B-cell-depleted T cells, or PBMCs.

Per the study methods: Amplification of reference gene primers was used by the study to estimate nucleated cell counts. TCRdb keeps only in-frame clones here, not all; method: immunoSEQ multiplex PCR. V, J and clone size derive from that table, while D and trimming were established from the DNA sequence. The table includes about 270,000 clones, around nine tenths detected once. The sequence was collected from a man in his forties or fifties with active or convalescent COVID-19. Sequencing used peripheral blood.

The CDR3: CASSAIGVLGTDTQYF. DNA of the CDR3: TGTGCCAGCTCAGCAATCGGGGTATTGGGCACAGATACGCAGTATTTT. V is TRBV18 and J is TRBJ2-3; perhaps TRBD2 as D (5 bases). The CDR3 covers 16 residues. V shed 5 bases and J shed 1 base, with 16 bases lying between them. Germline V gene lookup returns CDR1 KGHSH and CDR2 LQKENI.